This entry is about one T cell receptor beta chain. Other DNA variants within this sample encode the same CDR3. Only in-frame clones appear in the TCRdb table, and some are missing; sequencing was by immunoSEQ multiplex PCR. Counted here are 240,000 or so clones, approximately 93% occurring once; the ten biggest clones make up 0.55%. This record comes from a study of T cell responses to AZD1222 COVID-19 vaccine. V lost 3 bases, J lost 7 bases, and 10 bases lay in between. Germline lookup yields CDR1 MNHEY and CDR2 SMNVEV (reference sequence). This CDR3 is 12 amino acids long. Here the sequenced sample was peripheral blood, taken on day 0 of AZD1222 vaccination. The TCR originated in an adult in good health. The chain carries TRBV27 and TRBJ2-7; D assignment may be TRBD1 or TRBD2 (6 bases each). The CDR3 region has the DNA TGTGCCAGCAGTTTCCGAGGGGGGGAGCAGTACTTC. As protein: CASSFRGGEQYF.